This T cell receptor beta chain was profiled in a study of blood T cell repertoires in COVID-19. On the study more broadly: The origin of the acute and convalescent COVID-19 samples was the United States, Italy and Spain. From T cells, B-cell-depleted T cells, or PBMCs came the material, which was cDNA or gDNA.

After removal of 0 bases from V and 2 bases from J, the junction contained 3 bases not matched to a gene. CDR1 is LGHDT, CDR2 YNNKEL, per germline (reference sequence). This CDR3 has 16 amino acids. Authors' data handling: Estimation of nucleated cell counts was performed using reference gene primer amplification. Sequencing used immunoSEQ multiplex PCR; TCRdb keeps in-frame clones, though not all of them. For V, J and clone size, that table is used; D and trimming come from the DNA. The sample holds 84,000 or so clones, around four fifths seen once. This receptor was obtained from a man older than 75 with active or convalescent COVID-19. The chain employs TRBV3-1 (or the pseudogene TRBV3-2) and TRBJ2-5; TRBD2 aligns across 10 bases. Sequencing input: peripheral blood. For the CDR3, the DNA is TGTGCCAGCAGCCAAGATCTGACTAGCGGGCAAGAGACCCAGTACTTC. Translation gives CASSQDLTSGQETQYF.